The T cell receptor (beta chain) described here comes from a study of shared clonotypes between healthy human individuals. Sequenced by immunoSEQ multiplex PCR; TCRdb stores in-frame clones only, minus some. The table includes about 680,000 clones, about 92% detected once. This CDR3 has 13 amino acids. V was shortened by 0 bases and J by 6 bases, with 6 bases between the two germline ends. Germline CDR1 and CDR2: MNHEY and SMNVEV (reference sequence). Study findings and constraints: Clonotype sharing across four donors was observed for 4% to 5.5% of naive CD4 clonotypes.

Positively selected for CCR7, the CD45RO-negative cells used as naive CD8 cells excluded terminally differentiated effector memory CD45RA+ cells. For this clone: Antigen: not known.

The sequence was collected from a man between 25 and 39 years old in good health. V usage is TRBV27 and J usage is TRBJ2-1; D is uncertain. Sequenced material: naive CD8+ T cells sorted from blood. CDR3 coding DNA: TGTGCCAGCAGTTTATCCTGGGGCAATGAGCAGTTCTTC. Its translation is CASSLSWGNEQFF.